The 17 T cell receptor beta chains presented below share a single source sample, sequenced in a study of blood T cell repertoires in COVID-19. The protocol was immunoSEQ multiplex PCR, while the TCRdb copy is restricted to in-frame clones and leaves out a portion. Found here are about 61,000 clones, roughly 80% of them singletons; the top ten hold about a fifth. The sample was peripheral blood. These receptors were taken from an elderly man with active or convalescent COVID-19.

V is TRBV7-9 and J is TRBJ2-3; maybe TRBD2 (6 bases). V gave up 2 bases and J gave up 6 bases, with 9 bases separating them. The CDR3 has 13 amino acids. Germline CDR1 and CDR2: SEHNR and FQNEAQ (reference sequence). CDR3 region: CASSLSGLDTQYF. In DNA form, the CDR3 reads TGTGCCAGCAGCTTATCGGGACTGGATACGCAGTATTTT.

The CDR3 nucleotides are TGTGCCAGCAAGGAGCTGGATAGGAATCAGCCCCAGCATTTT. Translating gives CASKELDRNQPQHF. This rearrangement joins TRBV27 to TRBJ1-5; D gene ambiguous. The CDR3 contains 14 residues. CDR1 is MNHEY, CDR2 SMNVEV, per germline (reference sequence). Trimming removed 7 bases from V and 4 bases from J, with 14 bases in between.

In DNA, the CDR3 is TGTGCCAGCGAGCGGGACAAAGTTCAAGAGACCCAGTACTTC. This sequence encodes CASERDKVQETQYF. This chain uses TRBV2 with TRBJ2-5, with D possibly being TRBD2 (7 bases). Germline V gene sequence: CDR1 SNHLY, CDR2 FYNNEI. The V end was cut by 8 bases, the J end by 2 bases, with 15 bases between. The CDR3 extends over 14 amino acids.

This chain uses TRBV7-2 with TRBJ2-6, with a possible D match to TRBD2 (5 bases). The CDR3 has 16 amino acids. The V gene's germline CDR1 is SGHTA and CDR2 FQGNSA. The V end was cut by 5 bases, the J end by 0 bases, with 11 bases between. DNA for the CDR3: TGTGCCAGCAGCCCAGGACTGACCTCTGGGGCCAACGTCCTGACTTTC. Protein sequence: CASSPGLTSGANVLTF.

The J gene is TRBJ1-3, the V gene TRBV28; TRBD1 is a possible D gene (6 bases). Deletions cut 6 bases from V and 8 bases from J, with 11 bases between. The CDR3 extends over 12 amino acids. Germline assignment: CDR1 MDHEN and CDR2 SYDVKM. This chain's CDR3 is CASSAQGHTIYF. The DNA for the CDR3 is TGTGCCAGCAGCGCACAGGGACACACCATATATTTT.

The chain has TRBV24-1 and TRBJ1-2; 8 nucleotides align to TRBD1. The germline V gene has CDR1 KGHDR and CDR2 SFDVKD. With V trimmed by 4 bases and J by 6 bases, 9 bases remained unmatched. The CDR3 spans 15 residues. The CDR3 here is CATSDPRMTGDGYTF. CDR3 in DNA: TGTGCCACCAGTGACCCGCGTATGACAGGGGATGGCTACACCTTC.

J is TRBJ2-5 and V is TRBV11-2; TRBD2 is a possible D gene (6 bases). The V gene lost 4 bases and the J gene lost 5 bases, with 26 bases spanning the gap. The length of the CDR3 is 18 residues. CDR1 and CDR2 from the germline V gene are SGHAT and FQNNGV. The CDR3 region has the DNA TGTGCCAGCAGCTCAGACGGCGAGGCAGGGCGGGGAGTCGAGACCCAGTACTTC. The encoded protein is CASSSDGEAGRGVETQYF.

V and J are TRBV6-2 or TRBV6-3 and TRBJ2-3; 10 nucleotides align to TRBD2. This CDR3 comprises 16 residues. The V segment lost 5 bases and the J segment 5 bases; nucleotides outside the gene matches: 10. Per the germline V gene, CDR1 is MNHEY and CDR2 is SVGEGT. The CDR3 DNA reads TGTGCCAGCAGTACCCAGAGTAGCGGGGGGAGAGATACGCAGTATTTT. Amino acid sequence: CASSTQSSGGRDTQYF.

The chain couples TRBV7-9 to TRBJ1-1; 7 bases match TRBD1. CDR3 length equals 13 residues. Trimming at V came to 5 bases and at J to 3 bases, leaving 3 bases not matched to a gene. Germline lookup yields CDR1 SEHNR and CDR2 FQNEAQ (reference sequence). The CDR3 sequence is CASSRDRDTEAFF. For the CDR3, the DNA is TGTGCCAGCAGCCGGGACAGAGACACTGAAGCTTTCTTT.

The J gene is TRBJ2-1, the V gene TRBV27; D is possibly TRBD2 (5 bases). V was shortened by 6 bases and J by 0 bases, with 21 bases between the two germline ends. This CDR3 has 18 residues. From germline, CDR1 is MNHEY and CDR2 SMNVEV (reference sequence). Here the CDR3 DNA reads TGTGCCAGCAGCCGGGCTCTCTCCTCGGGGTTCTCCTACAATGAGCAGTTCTTC. Translated: CASSRALSSGFSYNEQFF.

V usage is TRBV24-1 and J usage is TRBJ2-2, with D possibly TRBD2 on 7 matching bases. Germline values: CDR1 KGHDR, CDR2 SFDVKD. V lost 4 bases and J lost 4, with 18 bases in between. The CDR3 has 17 residues. The CDR3, as DNA: TGTGCCACCAGTGACCCCGGGGAGGGGGTTATCACCGGGGAGCTGTTTTTT. It yields the protein CATSDPGEGVITGELFF.

The genes are TRBV4-1 and TRBJ2-4, with D perhaps matching TRBD1 (5 bases). Trimming removed 1 base from V and 2 bases from J, with 18 bases in between. This CDR3 has 18 amino acids. The germline V gene encodes CDR1 MGHRA and CDR2 YSYEKL. The CDR3 DNA reads as TGCGCCAGCAGCCAAGCAAACTCTGCAGGGTTAACCAAAAACATTCAGTACTTC. This gives the protein CASSQANSAGLTKNIQYF.

This clone was detected a few times. The chain has TRBV27 and TRBJ1-6; the D gene is possibly TRBD1 (6 bases). This CDR3 comprises 15 residues. Trimming pared 1 base from V and 10 bases from J, leaving 14 bases between. Germline values: CDR1 MNHEY, CDR2 SMNVEV (reference sequence). The DNA for the CDR3 is TGTGCCAGCAGTTTATGGTACAGGGATCGATCACCCCTCCACTTT. Protein product: CASSLWYRDRSPLHF.

The rearrangement uses TRBV11-1 and TRBJ2-7; D not resolved. Trimming removed 3 bases from V and 0 bases from J, with 9 bases in between. The CDR3 has 14 residues. CDR1 is SGHAT and CDR2 is FQDESV in the germline V gene (reference sequence). The CDR3 here is CASSFAQRSYEQYF. The CDR3 bases are TGTGCCAGCAGCTTTGCGCAGCGCTCCTACGAGCAGTACTTC.

V is TRBV19 and J is TRBJ2-1, with TRBD2 identical over 13 bases. From germline, CDR1 is LNHDA and CDR2 SQIVND (reference sequence). The CDR3 is 18 amino acids. Unmatched junction bases numbered 12, after V lost 5 bases and J lost 5 bases. Here the CDR3 DNA reads TGTGCCAGTAGTTCAGGACTAGCGGGAGTGATTTTCGACAATGAGCAGTTCTTC. Translated, it gives CASSSGLAGVIFDNEQFF. Supplemented by reference TRBV19 and TRBJ2-1, the full variable domain reads DGGITQSPKYLFRKEGQNVTLSCEQNLNHDAMYWYRQDPGQGLRLIYYSQIVNDFQKGDIAEGYSVSREKKESFPLTVTSAQKNPTAFYLCASSSGLAGVIFDNEQFFGPGTRLTVL.

This clone appeared once. The J gene is TRBJ1-1, the V gene TRBV3-1 (or the pseudogene TRBV3-2), with 7 bases lining up with TRBD1. CDR3 length: 15 amino acids. V was clipped by 3 bases and J by 11 bases; unmatched bases: 15. CDR1 LGHDT and CDR2 YNNKEL come from the germline V gene (reference sequence). The CDR3 spells CASSQQTGATPWAFF. The DNA for the CDR3 is TGTGCCAGCAGCCAGCAAACAGGGGCCACTCCTTGGGCTTTCTTT.

The chain links TRBV30 to TRBJ2-7, with 7 bases fitting TRBD1. Germline V gene sequence: CDR1 GTSNPN, CDR2 SVGIG (reference sequence). V lost 5 bases to trimming and J lost 5 bases; unmatched junction nucleotides: 15. The length of the CDR3 is 15 residues. This CDR3 is CAWVRSDRESNEQYF. The CDR3 DNA reads as TGTGCCTGGGTACGAAGCGACAGGGAGAGCAACGAGCAGTACTTC.